The 30 T cell receptor beta chains in this list originate from one sample, sequenced in a study of CD8+CD57+ T cells in acquired aplastic anemia. Flow cytometry had shown expanded CD8+CD57+ cells in the patients chosen for sequencing. CDR3 and TCR beta VDJ profiling relied on genomic DNA as the template. TCRdb re-derived calls from the reads in MiXCR, one entry per CDR3 protein. There are more than 250,000 distinct CDR3 sequences in the sample; approximately 86% occur only once, and 40% to 55% lies in the top ten. The sequenced material came from sorted CD4+, CD8+, or CD8+CD57+ T cells (not recorded which) from PBMCs. The receptors originated from a human donor with aplastic anemia.

The chain couples TRBV7-8 to TRBJ1-2; D unclear. V was shortened by 3 bases and J by 13 bases, with 24 bases between the two germline ends. The CDR3 has 15 amino acids. Germline V gene lookup returns CDR1 SGHVS and CDR2 FQNEAQ. This CDR3 is CASSFHPDAAALSTF. CDR3 DNA sequence: TGTGCCAGCAGCTTTCATCCAGACGCCGCCGCTCTTTCCACCTTC.

This clonotype was seen a single time. The chain is built from TRBV5-6 and TRBJ2-7; 7 positions agree with TRBD1. The ends lost 4 bases at V and 1 base at J; junction bases unmatched: 17. Germline V gene sequence: CDR1 SGHDT, CDR2 YYEEEE. The CDR3 is 18 amino acids. CDR3 DNA: TGTGCCAGCAGCCAACTTTCGGACGGGACAGCCCTTTCCTACGAGCAGTACGTC. It specifies CASSQLSDGTALSYEQYV.

The genes are TRBV7-9 and TRBJ2-7; 10 bases are a match to TRBD2. V trimming: 3 bases; J trimming: 4 bases; junction bases outside the gene matches: 15. Germline V gene sequence: CDR1 SEHNR, CDR2 FQNEAQ (reference sequence). This CDR3 has 18 amino acids. CDR3 nucleotides: TGTGCCAGCAGCTTTCAACCAAGCGGGGGGGGCGATGAGTACGAGCAGTACGTC. Translating it yields CASSFQPSGGGDEYEQYV.

The gene calls are TRBV15 and TRBJ2-3; D may be TRBD1 (5 bases). The J call is doubtful: the DNA matches TRBJ2-5 better. The CDR3 is made up of 14 amino acids. Germline values: CDR1 LNHNV, CDR2 YYDKDF (reference sequence). CDR3 bases: TGTGCCACCAGCAGAGACGGCGAGACAGATACCCAGTACTTC. Translated: CATSRDGETDTQYF.

The chain has TRBV18 and TRBJ1-5, with D hard to call. The CDR3 totals 13 residues. CDR1 and CDR2 from the germline V gene are KGHSH and LQKENI. The V gene lost 3 bases and the J gene lost 5 bases, with 8 bases spanning the gap. The CDR3 sequence is CASSPLSDQPQHF. The CDR3 DNA reads TGTGCCAGCTCACCCTTATCTGATCAGCCCCAGCATTTT.

Worth noting for this clonotype: At one end, the junction sequence differs from germline, possibly due to a read error. The chain employs TRBV5-1 and TRBJ2-3; D is undetermined. CDR1 and CDR2 (germline): SGHRS, YFSETQ. The CDR3 runs 14 residues. The CDR3 protein is CASSVYSITNTQYF. DNA of the CDR3: TGTGCCAGCAGCGTTTACAGCATCACCAATACGCAGTATTTT.

The genes are TRBV7-8 and TRBJ1-1, with 7 bases fitting TRBD1. The J segment lost 12 bases and the V segment lost 3 bases, leaving 16 bases of the junction unmatched. CDR1 is SGHVS and CDR2 is FQNEAQ in the germline V gene. This CDR3 has 15 amino acids. CDR3 sequence (DNA): TGTGCCAGCAGCTTTCATCCAGAAGGGACAGCCCTTTCTTTCTTT. Its protein product is CASSFHPEGTALSFF.

As for this clonotype: Germline and junction disagree at one end, which may indicate a read error. The chain is built from TRBV19 and TRBJ1-1; D possibly corresponds to TRBD1 (5 bases). Germline-derived CDR1 and CDR2 are LNHDA and SQIVND (reference sequence). The CDR3 is 15 amino acids. CDR3 DNA sequence: TGTGCCAGCAGCTTAGATATGACAGCCAACACTGAACCTTTCTTT. As protein: CASSLDMTANTEPFF. Based on the CDR3 plus reference TRBV19 and TRBJ1-1, the full variable domain is DGGITQSPKYLFRKEGQNVTLSCEQNLNHDAMYWYRQDPGQGLRLIYYSQIVNDFQKGDIAEGYSVSREKKESFPLTVTSAQKNPTAFYLCASSLDMTANTEPFFGQGTRLTVV.

The genes are TRBV14 and TRBJ2-6; D is possibly TRBD2 (5 bases). The V gene's germline CDR1 is SGHDN and CDR2 FVKESK. The V end was cut by 4 bases, the J end by 14 bases, with 24 bases between. The CDR3 consists of 16 residues. For the CDR3, the DNA is TGTGCCAGCAGCCTAGCTAGCTCCTACAATGAGCAGTTCCTGACTTTC. Amino acid sequence: CASSLASSYNEQFLTF.

V is TRBV9 and J is TRBJ2-5; 8 bases are shared with TRBD2. CDR1 and CDR2 from the germline V gene are SGDLS and YYNGEE. The CDR3 contains 14 residues. In DNA, the CDR3 is TGTGCTACCAGCGGGGGCTCCAGGCAAGAGACCCAGTACTTC. It specifies CATSGGSRQETQYF.

The gene calls are TRBV7-8 and TRBJ1-2; D gene unclear. The CDR3 is 16 amino acids. Germline CDR1 and CDR2: SGHVS and FQNEAQ. The V gene lost 0 bases and the J gene lost 10 bases, with 21 bases spanning the gap. The CDR3 reads CASSLASDAREQYYTF. DNA for the CDR3: TGTGCCAGCAGCTTAGCGAGCGATGCGCGGGAGCAGTACTACACCTTC.

V and J are TRBV19 and TRBJ2-3, with 11 bases aligning to TRBD2. The CDR3 spans 15 residues. Germline CDR1 reads LNHDA; CDR2 reads SQIVND (reference sequence). V shed 4 bases, J shed 4 bases, and the junction held 4 bases outside the gene matches. The CDR3 protein is CASSTSSGGADTQYF. The CDR3 DNA follows: TGTGCCAGTAGTACGAGTAGCGGGGGGGCAGATACGCAGTATTTT.

Regarding this clonotype: Without the conserved terminal phenylalanine or tryptophan, this CDR3 likely stems from a read error. The V gene is TRBV7-9, the J gene TRBJ2-5, with D possibly TRBD1 on 5 matching bases. The germline CDR1 and CDR2 sequences are SEHNR and FQNEAQ (reference sequence). V lost 9 bases, J lost 5 bases, and 13 bases lay in between. CDR3 length: 12 amino acids. The CDR3: CARQVARETQYL. The CDR3 DNA is TGTGCCAGACAGGTGGCTAGGGAGACCCAGTACTTG.

This clonotype was seen once. The chain carries TRBV9 and TRBJ2-5; D ambiguous. This CDR3 has 14 residues. Looked up from germline, CDR1 is SGDLS and CDR2 is YYNGEE. The V end was cut by 4 bases, the J end by 2 bases, with 12 bases between. CDR3 region: CASSRDHEQETQYF. CDR3 DNA sequence: TGTGCCAGCAGCAGAGATCACGAGCAAGAGACCCAGTACTTC.

On this clonotype: The junction shows a germline mismatch at one end, possibly a read error. The genes are TRBV9 and TRBJ2-3; no reliable D call. The CDR3 covers 13 residues. From germline, CDR1 is SGDLS and CDR2 YYNGEE. The CDR3 sequence: CASGVGCTETQYF. CDR3 nucleotides: TGTGCCAGCGGGGTCGGGTGCACAGAGACGCAGTATTTT.

This clonotype was detected ten times or more. The chain employs TRBV5-1 and TRBJ2-7; TRBD1 might be the D (7 bases). V was trimmed by 4 bases and J by 7 bases, leaving 27 bases between them. Germline V gives CDR1 SGHRS, CDR2 YFSETQ. CDR3 length: 17 residues. CDR3 loop: CASSTHPAAGGQREQYF. DNA of the CDR3: TGCGCCAGCAGCACCCATCCCGCGGCAGGGGGGCAGAGAGAGCAGTACTTC.

Points on this clonotype: The CDR3 end shows no conserved phenylalanine or tryptophan, and so a read error is likely. The DNA is omitted, as the CDR3 cannot be located on it reliably, and the CDR3 follows TCRdb's listing. The chain joins TRBV2 to TRBJ1-1; the D call in the table, TRBD1, was not verified against the DNA. Germline CDR1 and CDR2: SNHLY and FYNNEI. The CDR3 has 15 residues if both end residues are counted. The CDR3 sequence is CASSDGGVDEQEFVP.

Concerning this clonotype itself: An end of the junction differs from the germline gene, which may be a read error. The chain combines TRBV2 with TRBJ1-5; no reliable D call. The germline gives CDR1 SNHLY, CDR2 FYNNEI. The CDR3 consists of 14 residues. The CDR3 DNA follows: TGTGCCAGCAGTAATGCGGCCAATAGCAATCAGCCCCAGTTT. Its protein product is CASSNAANSNQPQF.

This chain links TRBV20-1 with TRBJ2-7; 14 bases map to TRBD2. The ends lost 3 bases at V and 0 bases at J; junction bases unmatched: 4. CDR1 and CDR2 (germline): DFQATT, SNEGSKA (reference sequence). The CDR3 has 16 residues. The CDR3 coding sequence is TGCAGTGCTAGCGGGACTAGCGGGGGCCCCTCCTACGAGCAGTACTTC. Translating it yields CSASGTSGGPSYEQYF.

A remark on this clonotype: The CDR3 end shows no conserved phenylalanine or tryptophan, and so a read error is likely. This chain connects TRBV7-3 to TRBJ2-3; D may be TRBD1 or TRBD2 (6 bases each). The CDR3 has 13 amino acids. Germline-derived CDR1 and CDR2 are SGHTA and FQGTGA. Trimming removed 8 bases at V and 12 bases at J, with 21 bases between. The CDR3 reads CASGFGGGDDQYY. CDR3 DNA: TGTGCCAGCGGGTTCGGGGGCGGCGACGACCAGTATTAC.

A remark on this clonotype: The conserved phenylalanine or tryptophan is not found at the CDR3 terminus, so this likely reflects a read error. The DNA is left out, because the CDR3 cannot be placed on it with certainty; the CDR3 is given as TCRdb lists it. The V and J genes are TRBV7-6 and TRBJ2-3; whether TRBD1, the table's D call, matches the DNA was not checked. Germline V CDR1 and CDR2: SGHVS, FNYEAQ. Both ends counted, the CDR3 spans 13 residues. The CDR3 region is CASSLAHGTKEKI.

This clonotype was detected once. The genes are TRBV7-2 and TRBJ2-3, with D perhaps assigned TRBD1 or TRBD2 (6 bases each). CDR3 length equals 16 residues. Germline-derived CDR1 and CDR2 are SGHTA and FQGNSA. With 5 bases removed from V and 11 bases from J, the gap between germline ends came to 26 bases. CDR3 loop: CASSPTGAARVRRQYF. In DNA, the CDR3 is TGTGCCAGCAGCCCGACGGGGGCGGCGAGAGTACGCAGGCAGTATTTT.

V is TRBV6-1 and J is TRBJ2-7; a possible D gene is TRBD2 (6 bases). This CDR3 contains 12 residues. V shed 6 bases and J shed 3 bases, with 9 bases lying between them. Germline CDR1 MNHNS, CDR2 SASEGT. The CDR3 is CASSREDYEQYF. DNA of the CDR3: TGTGCCAGCAGCAGGGAGGACTACGAGCAGTACTTC.

The chain has TRBV7-3 and TRBJ1-5, with D maybe TRBD1 (5 bases). Trimming took 5 bases from V and 4 from J, leaving 15 bases between them. CDR1 and CDR2 from the germline V gene are SGHTA and FQGTGA. The CDR3 extends over 15 amino acids. The CDR3 nucleotides are TGTGCCAGCAGCGTAGGGGTAGGGAGAAATCAGCCCCAGCATTTT. It translates to CASSVGVGRNQPQHF.

The gene calls are TRBV29-1 and TRBJ2-1; 7 bases align to TRBD1. This CDR3 has 14 amino acids. The trim removed 7 bases at V and 3 bases at J, leaving 9 bases unmatched. Per germline, CDR1 SQVTM and CDR2 ANQGSEA. CDR3 residues: CSGTQGRLYNEQFF. CDR3 nucleotide sequence: TGCAGCGGAACACAGGGGCGACTCTACAATGAGCAGTTCTTC.

V is TRBV7-9 and J is TRBJ2-3; 10 bases agree with TRBD2. CDR3 length: 15 residues. The V gene's germline CDR1 is SEHNR and CDR2 FQNEAQ (reference sequence). After removal of 3 bases from V and 13 bases from J, the junction contained 13 bases not matched to a gene. CDR3: CASSFERSGGGDEYF. CDR3 nucleotide sequence: TGTGCCAGCAGCTTTGAAAGAAGCGGGGGGGGCGATGAGTATTTT.

The chain has TRBV9 and TRBJ2-7, with TRBD1 as a possible D gene (5 bases). The V end lost 4 bases, the J end lost 1 base, and 24 bases lay between the germline ends. CDR1 and CDR2 from the germline V gene are SGDLS and YYNGEE. The CDR3 runs to 18 residues. The CDR3 DNA sequence: TGTGCCAGCAGCTTTGTGGCCTGGGGCAATGAGCAGTCCTACGAGCAGTACGTC. Protein product: CASSFVAWGNEQSYEQYV.

This clonotype was seen ten or more times. Because it lacks the conserved phenylalanine or tryptophan at the end, this CDR3 is likely a read error. The limits of the CDR3 on the DNA are not certain, so only TCRdb's listed CDR3 is given. This chain joins TRBV7-8 and TRBJ2-3; TRBD2 is the table's D call, not checked against the DNA. The CDR3 is 13 residues long, counting both termini. The germline gives CDR1 SGHVS, CDR2 FQNEAQ. CDR3 sequence: CASSLAGGPAPQY.

The rearrangement links TRBV7-9 to TRBJ1-5; possible D gene TRBD1, 5 bases. This CDR3 is built from 15 residues. Germline CDR1 reads SEHNR; CDR2 reads FQNEAQ (reference sequence). The ends were cut back, 5 bases at V and 14 bases at J, with 25 bases in the middle. This chain's CDR3 is CASSVEVSRGRDEHF. In DNA form, the CDR3 reads TGTGCCAGCAGCGTTGAGGTCTCGAGGGGTCGCGATGAGCATTTT.

Notes on this clonotype: The junction does not match germline at one end; this may be a read error. The chain joins TRBV7-8 to TRBJ2-1; 7 bases agree with TRBD2. CDR3 length: 13 residues. CDR1 is SGHVS and CDR2 is FQNEAQ in the germline V gene. The CDR3 sequence: CASSFGGVPEPYF. As DNA, the CDR3 is TGTGCCAGCAGCTTTGGGGGGGTTCCCGAGCCGTACTTC.